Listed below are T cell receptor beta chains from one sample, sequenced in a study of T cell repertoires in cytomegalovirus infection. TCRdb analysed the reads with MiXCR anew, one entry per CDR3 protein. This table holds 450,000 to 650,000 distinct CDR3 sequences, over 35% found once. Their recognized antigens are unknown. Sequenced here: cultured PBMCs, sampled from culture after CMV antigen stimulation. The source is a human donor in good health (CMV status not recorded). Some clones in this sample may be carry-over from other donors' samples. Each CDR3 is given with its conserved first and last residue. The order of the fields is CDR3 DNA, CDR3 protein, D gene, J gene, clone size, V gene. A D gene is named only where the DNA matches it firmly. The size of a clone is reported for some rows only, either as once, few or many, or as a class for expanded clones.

TGTGCCAGCAGTTCGACAGGGGGTCGGCACGAGCAGTACTTC,CASSSTGGRHEQYF,TRBD1,TRBJ2-7,-,TRBV12-3/TRBV12-4
TGTGCCAGCACCATCGATCCCTGGGAAAAACTGTTTTTT,CASTIDPWEKLFF,-,TRBJ1-4,once,TRBV6-2/TRBV6-3
TGTGCCAGTAGTATCGAAGGACAGGAAAATCAGCCCCAGCATTTT,CASSIEGQENQPQHF,TRBD1,TRBJ1-5,-,TRBV19
TGTGCCAGCAGCTTCAGGAGATTCACAGAGCAGTTCTTC,CASSFRRFTEQFF,-,TRBJ2-1,-,TRBV7-2
TGTGCCAGCAGTTTCACCCCCCCCCCGACTAGCGGGACCCAGTACTTC,CASSFTPPPTSGTQYF,TRBD2,TRBJ2-5,-,TRBV28
TGTGCCAGCAGCCCTGCCGGGACAGGGGGGACGGCCCTCCACTTT,CASSPAGTGGTALHF,TRBD1,TRBJ1-6,-,TRBV5-3
TGTGCCAGCAGCTTAAGCGCCGACACTGAAGCTTTCTTT,CASSLSADTEAFF,-,TRBJ1-1,many,TRBV7-6
TGTGCCAGCACCCGCCTCCCGGCCACAGGGACGGACTACACCTTC,CASTRLPATGTDYTF,-,TRBJ1-2,-,TRBV7-2
TGTGCCAGCAGTTTGGGGGGATTTCATCAGCCCCAGCATTTT,CASSLGGFHQPQHF,-,TRBJ1-5,once,TRBV5-6
TGTGCCAGCAGCTTAGCACTCCGGGAGGGCCAAGATACGCAGTATTTT,CASSLALREGQDTQYF,TRBD2,TRBJ2-3,-,TRBV7-9
TGTGCCAGCAGCTGGGGACAGGGATCGGGTCAGCCCCAGCATTTT,CASSWGQGSGQPQHF,TRBD1,TRBJ1-5,-,TRBV7-8
TGTGCCAGTTGCAGGGGGGCGAGGGATCAGCCCCAGCATTTT,CASCRGARDQPQHF,TRBD1,TRBJ1-5,-,TRBV12-3/TRBV12-4
TGTGCCAGCAGCCACGCGTTCGGGAACATTCAGTACTTC,CASSHAFGNIQYF,-,TRBJ2-4,few,TRBV6-2/TRBV6-3
TGCAGTGCTAGAGAGGGGTATCGACAGCCCCAGCATTTT,CSAREGYRQPQHF,-,TRBJ1-5,-,TRBV20-1